A selection of T cell receptor beta chains follows, all from one sample in a study of lymphopenia after photon versus proton radiotherapy. Libraries were prepared by immunoSEQ multiplex PCR; TCRdb keeps only in-frame clonotypes and omits some of them. The sample yields around 150,000 clones, about 85% seen once. The starting material was peripheral blood, obtained from a patient treated with photon-based radiotherapy. These receptors all stem from a man over 45 with gastric cancer. Each CDR3 is given with its conserved first and last residue. The order of the fields is J gene, clone size, D gene, V gene, CDR3 protein, CDR3 DNA. The D gene is left open where the match is weak. Clone size is given for some rows only: seen once, a few or many times, or a class if the clone is expanded.

>TRBJ2-7|-|TRBD2|TRBV9
CASSVSGLGAYEQYF
TGTGCCAGCAGCGTATCGGGACTAGGGGCCTACGAGCAGTACTTC
>TRBJ1-2|few|TRBD1|TRBV28
CATQGALGYTF
TGTGCCACTCAGGGGGCGCTGGGCTACACCTTC
>TRBJ1-3|-|-|TRBV6-6
CASSPGPNPSGNTIYF
TGTGCCAGCAGCCCGGGACCCAACCCCTCTGGAAACACCATATATTTT
>TRBJ2-1|-|TRBD2|TRBV18
CASSPRAPGGSSYNEQFF
TGTGCCAGCTCACCAAGGGCGCCTGGCGGGAGCTCCTACAATGAGCAGTTCTTC
>TRBJ2-7|-|-|TRBV28
CASSLYGTPSYEQYF
TGTGCCAGCAGTTTATATGGGACCCCCTCCTACGAGCAGTACTTC
>TRBJ2-7|-|TRBD1|TRBV18
CASSRGTGVEYEQYF
TGTGCCAGCTCACGAGGGACAGGGGTGGAATACGAGCAGTACTTC
>TRBJ2-3|-|-|TRBV5-1
CASSLVGGQDTQYF
TGCGCCAGCAGCTTGGTGGGAGGTCAAGATACGCAGTATTTT
>TRBJ2-2|-|TRBD1|TRBV28
CASSFRGQGISTGELFF
TGTGCCAGCAGTTTCCGCGGACAGGGGATATCGACCGGGGAGCTGTTTTTT
>TRBJ1-1|-|-|TRBV14
CASSQVVRTSRQGSATEAFF
TGTGCCAGCAGCCAAGTTGTGAGGACTAGTCGTCAGGGATCGGCCACTGAAGCTTTCTTT
>TRBJ2-2|-|-|TRBV5-6
CASSLAVNTGELFF
TGTGCCAGCAGCTTGGCCGTGAACACCGGGGAGCTGTTTTTT
>TRBJ2-2|-|-|TRBV30
CAWSVVLANTGELFF
TGTGCCTGGAGTGTAGTTCTAGCGAACACCGGGGAGCTGTTTTTT
>TRBJ2-7|-|-|TRBV4-3
CASSQEGGGSYEQYF
TGCGCCAGCAGCCAAGAGGGGGGAGGCTCCTACGAGCAGTACTTC
>TRBJ1-3|once|-|TRBV12-5
CASGLWQRRNTIYF
TGTGCTAGTGGTTTGTGGCAGCGGAGAAACACCATATATTTT
>TRBJ2-5|once|-|TRBV5-1
CASSTGGGQETQYF
TGCGCCAGCAGCACCGGAGGCGGACAAGAGACCCAGTACTTC
>TRBJ2-1|-|TRBD2|TRBV25-1
CASSMLLAGNNNEQFF
TGTGCCAGCAGTATGCTCCTAGCGGGAAATAACAATGAGCAGTTCTTC
>TRBJ2-1|-|TRBD1|TRBV14
CASSPDRGRWNEQFF
TGTGCCAGCAGCCCGGACAGGGGGCGCTGGAATGAGCAGTTCTTC
>TRBJ1-5|-|-|TRBV19
CASSITTPLPQHF
TGTGCCAGTTCGATCACGACCCCCCTGCCCCAGCATTTT
>TRBJ1-2|-|TRBD1|TRBV29-1
CSVERTGRYGYTF
TGCAGCGTTGAACGGACAGGCCGCTATGGCTACACCTTC
>TRBJ2-7|-|TRBD2|TRBV6-5
CASSYSGSGRGEQYF
TGTGCCAGCAGTTACTCGGGTAGCGGGAGGGGCGAGCAGTACTTC